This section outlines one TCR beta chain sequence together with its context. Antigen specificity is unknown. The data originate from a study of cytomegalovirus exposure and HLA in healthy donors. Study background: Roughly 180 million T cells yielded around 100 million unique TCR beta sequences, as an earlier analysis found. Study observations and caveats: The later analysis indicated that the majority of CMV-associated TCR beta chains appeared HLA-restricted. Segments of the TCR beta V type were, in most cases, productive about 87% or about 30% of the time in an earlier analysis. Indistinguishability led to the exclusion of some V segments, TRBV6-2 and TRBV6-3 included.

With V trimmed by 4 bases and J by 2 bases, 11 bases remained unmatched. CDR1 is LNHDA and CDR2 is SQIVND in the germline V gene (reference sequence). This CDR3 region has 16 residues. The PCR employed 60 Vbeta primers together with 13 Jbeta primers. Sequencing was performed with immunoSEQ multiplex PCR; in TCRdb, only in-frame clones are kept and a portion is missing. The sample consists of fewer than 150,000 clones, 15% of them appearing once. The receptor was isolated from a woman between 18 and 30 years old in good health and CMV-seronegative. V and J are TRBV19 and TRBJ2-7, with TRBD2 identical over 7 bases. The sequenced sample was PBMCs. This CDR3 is CASSTWGGTQPYEQYF. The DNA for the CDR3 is TGTGCCAGTAGTACCTGGGGGGGAACACAACCCTACGAGCAGTACTTC.